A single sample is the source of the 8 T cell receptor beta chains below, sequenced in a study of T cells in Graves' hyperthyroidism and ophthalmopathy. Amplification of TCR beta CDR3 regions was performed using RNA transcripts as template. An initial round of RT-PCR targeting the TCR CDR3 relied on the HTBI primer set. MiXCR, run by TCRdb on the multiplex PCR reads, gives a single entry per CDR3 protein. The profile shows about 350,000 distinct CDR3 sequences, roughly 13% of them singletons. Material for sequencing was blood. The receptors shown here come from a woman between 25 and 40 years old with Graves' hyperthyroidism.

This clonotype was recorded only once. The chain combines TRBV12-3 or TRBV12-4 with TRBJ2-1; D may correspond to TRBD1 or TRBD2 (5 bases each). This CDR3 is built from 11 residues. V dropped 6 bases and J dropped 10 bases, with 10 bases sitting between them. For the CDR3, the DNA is TGTGCCAGCAGATCCGAGGGGGAGCAGTTCTTC. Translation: CASRSEGEQFF.

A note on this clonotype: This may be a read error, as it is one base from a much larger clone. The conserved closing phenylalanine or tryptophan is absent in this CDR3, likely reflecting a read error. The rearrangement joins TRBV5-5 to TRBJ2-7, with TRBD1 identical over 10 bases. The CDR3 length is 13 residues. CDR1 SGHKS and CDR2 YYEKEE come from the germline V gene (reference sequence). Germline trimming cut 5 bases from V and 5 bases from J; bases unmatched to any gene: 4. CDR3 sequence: CASSQTGGDEQYL. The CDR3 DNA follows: TGTGCCAGCAGTCAGACAGGGGGCGACGAGCAGTACCTC.

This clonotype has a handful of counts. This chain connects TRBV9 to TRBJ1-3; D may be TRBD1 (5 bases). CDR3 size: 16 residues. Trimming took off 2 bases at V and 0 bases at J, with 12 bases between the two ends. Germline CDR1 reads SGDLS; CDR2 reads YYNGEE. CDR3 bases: TGTGCCAGCAGCGTTACGGGACCGAGCTCTGGAAACACCATATATTTT. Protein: CASSVTGPSSGNTIYF.

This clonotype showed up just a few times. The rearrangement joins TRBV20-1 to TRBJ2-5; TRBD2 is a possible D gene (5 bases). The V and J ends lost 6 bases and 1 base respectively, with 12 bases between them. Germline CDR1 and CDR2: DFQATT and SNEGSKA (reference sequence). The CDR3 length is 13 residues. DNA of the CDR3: TGCAGTGCAGCTCCGGGATTCCAAGAGACCCAGTACTTC. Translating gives CSAAPGFQETQYF.

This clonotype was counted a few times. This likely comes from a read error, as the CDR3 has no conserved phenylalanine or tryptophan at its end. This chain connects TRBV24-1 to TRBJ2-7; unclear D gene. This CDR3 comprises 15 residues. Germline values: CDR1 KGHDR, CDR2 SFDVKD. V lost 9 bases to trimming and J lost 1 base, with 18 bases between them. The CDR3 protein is CATPPPDGLSYEQYS. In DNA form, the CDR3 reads TGTGCCACCCCCCCCCCGGATGGGCTATCCTACGAGCAGTACTCC.

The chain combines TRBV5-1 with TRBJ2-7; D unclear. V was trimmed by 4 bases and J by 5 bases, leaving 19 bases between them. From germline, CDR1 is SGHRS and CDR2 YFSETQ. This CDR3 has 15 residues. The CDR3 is CASSPNTGLIHEQYF. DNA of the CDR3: TGCGCCAGCAGCCCCAACACGGGCCTAATCCACGAGCAGTACTTC.

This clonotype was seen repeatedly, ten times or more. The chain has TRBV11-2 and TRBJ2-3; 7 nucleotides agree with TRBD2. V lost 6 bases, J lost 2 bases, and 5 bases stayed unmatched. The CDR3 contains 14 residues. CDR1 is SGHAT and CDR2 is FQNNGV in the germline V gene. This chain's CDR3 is CASSYGTTTDTQYF. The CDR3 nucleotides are TGTGCCAGCAGTTACGGGACTACCACAGATACGCAGTATTTT.

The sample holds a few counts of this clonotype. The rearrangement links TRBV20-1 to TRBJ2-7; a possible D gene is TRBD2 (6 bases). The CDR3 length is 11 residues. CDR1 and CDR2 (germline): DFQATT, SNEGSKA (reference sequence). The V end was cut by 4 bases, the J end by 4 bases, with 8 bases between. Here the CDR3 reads CSATREYEQYF. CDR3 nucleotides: TGCAGTGCTACGCGGGAATACGAGCAGTACTTC.